The present TCR beta chain was sequenced within a study of shared clonotypes between healthy human individuals. About the study: The cohort comprised two women and a few men. Their ages spanned 18 to 49 years. Study observations and caveats: Larger richness was generally estimated for naive than memory subsets.

The data were produced by immunoSEQ multiplex PCR, yet TCRdb's version contains in-frame clones alone and is incomplete. Among over 2 million clones, over 85% were seen once, and the ten largest hold more than 0.1%. In the case of this clone: The antigen is undetermined.

CDR3 length: 15 residues. Looked up from germline, CDR1 is SGDLS and CDR2 is YYNGEE. V was cut by 3 bases and J by 1 base, with 8 bases left in between. The chain couples TRBV9 to TRBJ2-6; D unresolved. The TCR was taken from a man younger than 35 in good health. The sequenced sample consisted of naive CD4+ T cells sorted from blood. Indicated subset: CD45RA+ positively selected. The CDR3 reads CASSATQSGANVLTF. The CDR3 nucleotides are TGTGCCAGCAGCGCCACTCAATCTGGGGCCAACGTCCTGACTTTC. Full variable domain (outside the CDR3, taken from reference TRBV9 and TRBJ2-6): DSGVTQTPKHLITATGQRVTLRCSPRSGDLSVYWYQQSLDQGLQFLIQYYNGEERAKGNILERFSAQQFPDLHSELNLSSLELGDSALYFCASSATQSGANVLTFGAGSRLTVL.